These 2 T cell receptor beta chains came from one sample sequenced in a study of T cells expressing NK-cell markers. TCRdb re-called the 5' RACE reads, yielding one record per CDR3 amino acid sequence without DNA. The repertoire table contains around 380,000 distinct CDR3 sequences. Sequencing used blood T cells: a sorted CD56 or NKG2C T cell subset, CD4+ or CD8+ T cells, or bulk PBMC T cells (not recorded which). These receptors all stem from a woman between 45 and 60 years old in good health.

The rearrangement joins TRBV7-6 to TRBJ2-1; TCRdb's D call, TRBD2, is unchecked because there is no DNA. From germline, CDR1 is SGHVS and CDR2 FNYEAQ. The CDR3 has 15 amino acids. This CDR3 is CASSLESGSVDEQFF.

The genes are TRBV24-1 and TRBJ2-1; the TRBD1 assignment by TCRdb is unverifiable without DNA. Germline CDR1 reads KGHDR; CDR2 reads SFDVKD. The CDR3 covers 12 residues. This CDR3 reads CATSVQGVEQFF.